Reported below is one T cell receptor (beta chain). What it recognizes is unknown. The sample originates from a study of cytomegalovirus exposure and HLA in healthy donors. Study in general: In terms of ancestry, the Caucasian-associated cluster contained 80% to 90% of the 300 to 400 genotyped donors.

General study results and limits: Cytomegalovirus association was listed for under 200 TCR beta chains. High sensitivity and specificity were reportedly achieved when the classifier diagnosed cytomegalovirus status. A later analysis reported that several of the most significant clusters appeared to be linked to common viral pathogens, among them Epstein-Barr virus.

Germline V gives CDR1 SGDLS, CDR2 YYNGEE. Losses at the gene ends were 4 bases for V and 8 bases for J; bases not matched to a gene: 8. The CDR3 is 14 residues long. It was with 60 Vbeta and 13 Jbeta primers that the PCR ran. Measured with immunoSEQ multiplex PCR; TCRdb has only the in-frame clones, and not every one. The sample lists about 78,000 clones; roughly 64% were seen once. What was sequenced was PBMCs. This sequence joins TRBV9 and TRBJ1-2; 10 bases map to TRBD1. This receptor was taken from a man in his thirties or forties in good health and CMV-seropositive. The CDR3 DNA reads as TGTGCCAGCAGCCTTCGACGGACAGGGGGAGGCTACACCTTC. Its protein product is CASSLRRTGGGYTF.